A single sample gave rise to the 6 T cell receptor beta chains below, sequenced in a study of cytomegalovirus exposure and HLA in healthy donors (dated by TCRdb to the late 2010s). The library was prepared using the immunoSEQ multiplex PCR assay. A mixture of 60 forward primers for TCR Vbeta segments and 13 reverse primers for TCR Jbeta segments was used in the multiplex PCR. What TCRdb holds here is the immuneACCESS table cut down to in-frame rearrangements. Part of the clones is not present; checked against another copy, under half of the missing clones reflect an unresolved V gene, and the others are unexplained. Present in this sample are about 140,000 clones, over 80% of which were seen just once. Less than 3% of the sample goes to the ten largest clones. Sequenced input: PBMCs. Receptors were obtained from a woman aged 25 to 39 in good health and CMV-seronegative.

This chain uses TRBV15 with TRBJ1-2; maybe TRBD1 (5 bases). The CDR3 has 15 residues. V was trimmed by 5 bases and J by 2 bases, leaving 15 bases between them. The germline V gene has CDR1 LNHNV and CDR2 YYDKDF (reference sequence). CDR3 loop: CATSADSSLNYGYTF. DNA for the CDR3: TGTGCCACCAGCGCCGACAGTTCCCTCAACTATGGCTACACCTTC.

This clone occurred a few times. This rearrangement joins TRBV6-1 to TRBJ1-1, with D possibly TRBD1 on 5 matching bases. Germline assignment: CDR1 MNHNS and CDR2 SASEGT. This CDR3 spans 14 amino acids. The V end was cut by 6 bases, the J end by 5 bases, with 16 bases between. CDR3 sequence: CASSPVSRGTEAFF. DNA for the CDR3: TGTGCCAGCAGCCCTGTTTCCCGGGGGACTGAAGCTTTCTTT.

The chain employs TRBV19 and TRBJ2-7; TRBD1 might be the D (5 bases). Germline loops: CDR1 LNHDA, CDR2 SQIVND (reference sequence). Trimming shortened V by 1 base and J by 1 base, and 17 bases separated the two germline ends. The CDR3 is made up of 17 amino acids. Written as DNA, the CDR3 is TGTGCCAGTAGTATAGGCGGAGACAGTCTTGAGTCCTACGAGCAGTACTTC. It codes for CASSIGGDSLESYEQYF.

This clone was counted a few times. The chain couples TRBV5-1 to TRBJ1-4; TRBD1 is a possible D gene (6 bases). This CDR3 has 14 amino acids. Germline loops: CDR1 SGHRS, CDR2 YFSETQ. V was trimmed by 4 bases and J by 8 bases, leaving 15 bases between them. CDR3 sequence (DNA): TGCGCCAGCAGCCGGGGGGCAGAGAGGGAAAAACTGTTTTTT. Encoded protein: CASSRGAEREKLFF.

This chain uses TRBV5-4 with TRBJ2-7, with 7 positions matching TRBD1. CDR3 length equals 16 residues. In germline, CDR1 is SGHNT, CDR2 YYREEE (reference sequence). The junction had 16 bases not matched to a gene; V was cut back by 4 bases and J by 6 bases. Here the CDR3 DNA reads TGTGCCAGCAGCACCGCGACAGGGAACGTTGGGAGCGAGCAGTACTTC. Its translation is CASSTATGNVGSEQYF. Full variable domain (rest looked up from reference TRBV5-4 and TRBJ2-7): ETGVTQSPTHLIKTRGQQVTLRCSSQSGHNTVSWYQQALGQGPQFIFQYYREEENGRGNFPPRFSGLQFPNYSSELNVNALELDDSALYLCASSTATGNVGSEQYFGPGTRLTVT.

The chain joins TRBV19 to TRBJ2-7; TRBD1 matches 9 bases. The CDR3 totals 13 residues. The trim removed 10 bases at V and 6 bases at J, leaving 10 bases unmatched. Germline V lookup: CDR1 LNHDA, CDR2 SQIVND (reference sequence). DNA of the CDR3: TGTGCCACCGGCCGGGACAGGGCATCCGAGCAGTACTTC. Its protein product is CATGRDRASEQYF.